Listed here are 17 T cell receptor beta chains from one sample, sequenced in a study of cytotoxic CD8 clonotypes in ibrutinib-treated CLL. Measured with immunoSEQ multiplex PCR; TCRdb has only the in-frame clones, and not every one. Of fewer than 200,000 clones in the sample, 70% to 85% are singletons; the top ten hold about 4.3%. This specimen was PBMCs, taken after 24 months of ibrutinib treatment. Source of these receptors: a human donor with chronic lymphocytic leukemia.

The chain carries TRBV5-1 and TRBJ2-5, with D tentatively TRBD2 (7 bases). Trimming took 4 bases from V and 5 from J, leaving 12 bases between them. CDR1 SGHRS and CDR2 YFSETQ come from the germline V gene. The CDR3 totals 13 residues. This CDR3 is CASSPGGLETQYF. CDR3 DNA sequence: TGCGCCAGCAGCCCGGGGGGCCTGGAGACCCAGTACTTC.

This chain connects TRBV19 to TRBJ2-7, with a tentative D call TRBD1 (6 bases). Germline CDR1 reads LNHDA; CDR2 reads SQIVND (reference sequence). The CDR3 is 13 amino acids. V lost 5 bases and J 6 bases, leaving 14 bases between the germline ends. CDR3 amino acids: CASSLLQGAEQYF. CDR3 nucleotides: TGTGCCAGTAGTTTATTACAGGGCGCCGAGCAGTACTTC.

The chain couples TRBV11-2 to TRBJ1-2; D remains unclear. V lost 0 bases, J lost 3 bases, and 8 bases lay in between. Germline V gives CDR1 SGHAT, CDR2 FQNNGV. The CDR3 runs 14 residues. The CDR3 DNA reads as TGTGCCAGCAGCTTAGATCGGCAGGACTATGGCTACACCTTC. Its translation is CASSLDRQDYGYTF.

V usage is TRBV5-1 and J usage is TRBJ1-1; tentatively, D is TRBD1 (5 bases). CDR1 and CDR2 (germline): SGHRS, YFSETQ. The CDR3 totals 12 residues. Trimming took off 4 bases at V and 10 bases at J, with 14 bases between the two ends. Here the CDR3 reads CASSEPGGTAFF. The CDR3 DNA reads TGCGCCAGCAGCGAGCCCGGGGGGACAGCTTTCTTT.

The V gene is TRBV7-3, the J gene TRBJ1-2; 11 nucleotides agree with TRBD1. The germline V gene has CDR1 SGHTA and CDR2 FQGTGA. There are 16 residues in the CDR3. The trim removed 1 base at V and 5 bases at J, leaving 6 bases unmatched. This CDR3 reads CASSLMGGTGGYGYTF. CDR3 nucleotide sequence: TGTGCCAGCAGCTTAATGGGAGGGACAGGGGGTTATGGCTACACCTTC.

This clone was detected only once. The chain has TRBV27 and TRBJ2-2, with D possibly matching TRBD1 (5 bases). The CDR3 has 15 residues. The germline V gene has CDR1 MNHEY and CDR2 SMNVEV (reference sequence). Trimming stripped 8 bases from V and 0 bases from J, with 13 bases between. CDR3 loop: CASSWGGSNTGELFF. The CDR3 DNA is TGTGCCAGCTCCTGGGGCGGTTCGAACACCGGGGAGCTGTTTTTT.

In the case of this clone: Different DNA sequences within this sample yield the same CDR3. This chain connects TRBV6-1 to TRBJ1-5; weak D call: TRBD1 (6 bases). Trimming cost V 2 bases and J 7 bases, with 12 bases left between them. Germline V gene data show CDR1 as MNHNS and CDR2 as SASEGT. The CDR3 extends over 14 amino acids. The CDR3 here is CASSEKGRGQPQHF. Written as DNA, the CDR3 is TGTGCCAGCAGTGAAAAGGGCAGGGGCCAGCCCCAGCATTTT.

This sequence joins TRBV7-2 and TRBJ2-2; D is possibly TRBD2 (6 bases). Between the trimmed V and J ends, which lost 2 bases and 1 base, there was a span of 11 bases. This CDR3 is built from 16 residues. Germline values: CDR1 SGHTA, CDR2 FQGNSA. The CDR3 here is CASSLSWRENTGELFF. The CDR3 DNA follows: TGTGCCAGCAGCTTATCTTGGCGGGAGAACACCGGGGAGCTGTTTTTT.

The rearrangement uses TRBV4-2 and TRBJ2-5, with D perhaps matching TRBD2 (5 bases). The CDR3 runs to 15 residues. Germline CDR1 LGHNA, CDR2 YNFKEQ. Trimming removed 3 bases from V and 2 bases from J, with 13 bases in between. CDR3 bases: TGTGCCAGCAGCCAGAGAAGCGGAGATCAAGAGACCCAGTACTTC. Translated, it gives CASSQRSGDQETQYF.

The rearrangement links TRBV7-9 to TRBJ2-7, with 8 bases lining up with TRBD2. The V gene's germline CDR1 is SEHNR and CDR2 FQNEAQ (reference sequence). Germline trimming cut 10 bases from V and 5 bases from J; bases unmatched to any gene: 13. The length of the CDR3 is 14 residues. The CDR3 DNA sequence: TGTGCCACCTCACGGGACGGGACTAGAGACGAGCAGTACTTC. This gives the protein CATSRDGTRDEQYF.

The rearrangement links TRBV29-1 to TRBJ1-3, with 9 bases that match TRBD1. The CDR3 is 14 residues long. The J segment lost 1 base and the V segment lost 7 bases, leaving 5 bases of the junction unmatched. Germline CDR1 SQVTM, CDR2 ANQGSEA. This chain's CDR3 is CSASGTGSGNTIYF. CDR3 nucleotides: TGCAGCGCCTCCGGGACAGGGTCTGGAAACACCATATATTTT.

This chain joins TRBV29-1 and TRBJ2-3; 10 bases fit TRBD1. This CDR3 spans 16 amino acids. V lost 0 bases to trimming and J lost 5 bases; unmatched junction nucleotides: 8. From germline, CDR1 is SQVTM and CDR2 ANQGSEA. CDR3 region: CSVEEGQGIFIDTQYF. The DNA of the CDR3 is TGCAGCGTTGAAGAGGGACAGGGGATCTTCATAGATACGCAGTATTTT.

The chain recombines TRBV19 with TRBJ1-4, with D unclear. Germline CDR1 reads LNHDA; CDR2 reads SQIVND (reference sequence). CDR3 length: 15 amino acids. V was shortened by 3 bases and J by 0 bases, with 8 bases between the two germline ends. In DNA, the CDR3 is TGTGCCAGTAGTATTTTACGAGCAACTAATGAAAAACTGTTTTTT. Its protein product is CASSILRATNEKLFF.

In this sample, this clone turned up once. This chain joins TRBV19 and TRBJ2-3; D call uncertain. The CDR3 has 12 amino acids. Germline lookup yields CDR1 LNHDA and CDR2 SQIVND (reference sequence). Between the trimmed V and J ends, which lost 5 bases and 3 bases, there was a span of 6 bases. The CDR3: CASSVGTDTQYF. In DNA form, the CDR3 reads TGTGCCAGTAGTGTCGGGACAGATACGCAGTATTTT.

The chain links TRBV7-2 to TRBJ2-3; 8 bases match TRBD2. CDR3 size: 14 residues. Trimming cost V 6 bases and J 4 bases; bases outside gene matches: 6. Germline V gene sequence: CDR1 SGHTA, CDR2 FQGNSA. The CDR3 region is CASRAGVGADTQYF. CDR3 nucleotide sequence: TGTGCCAGCAGAGCGGGAGTGGGGGCAGATACGCAGTATTTT.

J is TRBJ1-3 and V is TRBV6-1; 9 nucleotides agree with TRBD1. Germline CDR1 and CDR2: MNHNS and SASEGT. The CDR3 is 15 residues long. The trim removed 7 bases at V and 11 bases at J, leaving 15 bases unmatched. For the CDR3, the DNA is TGTGCCAGCACTTTGGGGGGGACAGGGAAAAGCCCCATATATTTT. It encodes CASTLGGTGKSPIYF.

V and J are TRBV11-2 and TRBJ2-5, with D unclear. The J call could be wrong; TRBJ2-7 is a better fit for the DNA end. Germline V gene data show CDR1 as SGHAT and CDR2 as FQNNGV. The CDR3 is 17 residues long. This CDR3 reads CASSSTSLILNSYEQYF. The DNA of the CDR3 is TGTGCCAGCAGCTCAACTTCCTTGATCCTCAACTCCTACGAGCAGTACTTC.